This is a list of T cell receptor beta chains from one sample in a study of blood T cell repertoires in COVID-19. Generated by immunoSEQ multiplex PCR, the TCRdb table keeps only in-frame clones and is missing some. The data hold around 130,000 clones, with approximately 85% observed a single time. The specimen was peripheral blood. The receptors stem from a human donor in a cohort sampled during active COVID-19. Each CDR3 is given with its conserved first and last residue. The order of the fields is CDR3 protein, CDR3 DNA, J gene, clone size, D gene, V gene. A D gene is named only where the DNA matches it firmly. For some rows the clone size is stated as once, few or many, or as a class when expanded; others skip it.

CDR3 protein: CASSKVLTLGYNEQFF
CDR3 DNA: TGTGCCAGCAGCAAGGTACTAACCCTGGGCTACAATGAGCAGTTCTTC
J gene: TRBJ2-1
clone size: once
D gene: NA
V gene: TRBV11-2

CDR3 protein: CASSLSLGRVYTGELFF
CDR3 DNA: TGTGCCAGCAGCTTAAGTCTGGGCAGGGTGTATACCGGGGAGCTGTTTTTT
J gene: TRBJ2-2
clone size: NA
D gene: NA
V gene: TRBV7-9

CDR3 protein: CATSRDKQGAELFF
CDR3 DNA: TGTGCCACCAGCAGAGATAAACAGGGGGCGGAACTGTTTTTT
J gene: TRBJ1-4
clone size: NA
D gene: TRBD1
V gene: TRBV15

CDR3 protein: CASSLVQGGGYTF
CDR3 DNA: TGTGCCAGCAGCTTAGTACAGGGTGGTGGCTACACCTTC
J gene: TRBJ1-2
clone size: few
D gene: NA
V gene: TRBV7-8

CDR3 protein: CASSDRSQDTQYF
CDR3 DNA: TGCGCCAGCAGTGATAGGAGTCAAGATACGCAGTATTTT
J gene: TRBJ2-3
clone size: NA
D gene: NA
V gene: TRBV10-1

CDR3 protein: CAWSNPQVSSGNTIYF
CDR3 DNA: TGTGCCTGGAGTAATCCACAAGTCAGCTCTGGAAACACCATATATTTT
J gene: TRBJ1-3
clone size: NA
D gene: NA
V gene: TRBV30

CDR3 protein: CASSLDPSGGAKGELFF
CDR3 DNA: TGTGCCAGCAGCTTGGACCCTAGCGGGGGGGCAAAAGGGGAGCTGTTTTTT
J gene: TRBJ2-2
clone size: few
D gene: TRBD2
V gene: TRBV11-2

CDR3 protein: CASSQDRGGNVLTF
CDR3 DNA: TGTGCCAGCAGTCAGGACAGGGGTGGCAACGTCCTGACTTTC
J gene: TRBJ2-6
clone size: NA
D gene: TRBD1
V gene: TRBV6-5

CDR3 protein: CASSLLNTRTGGKYNEQFF
CDR3 DNA: TGTGCCAGCAGCCTTCTCAACACTCGGACGGGGGGAAAATACAATGAGCAGTTCTTC
J gene: TRBJ2-1
clone size: NA
D gene: TRBD2
V gene: TRBV7-6

CDR3 protein: CASSLKGGLTEAFF
CDR3 DNA: TGTGCCAGCAGCTTAAAAGGGGGTTTAACTGAAGCTTTCTTT
J gene: TRBJ1-1
clone size: few
D gene: NA
V gene: TRBV11-2

CDR3 protein: CASSLRREETQYF
CDR3 DNA: TGTGCCAGCAGCTTAAGGAGAGAAGAGACCCAGTACTTC
J gene: TRBJ2-5
clone size: NA
D gene: NA
V gene: TRBV13

CDR3 protein: CAWTRFSQGYEQYF
CDR3 DNA: TGTGCCTGGACCCGCTTCTCACAGGGCTACGAGCAGTACTTC
J gene: TRBJ2-7
clone size: NA
D gene: NA
V gene: TRBV30

CDR3 protein: CASSFSGTSTDTQYF
CDR3 DNA: TGTGCCAGCAGCTTTAGCGGGACTAGCACAGATACGCAGTATTTT
J gene: TRBJ2-3
clone size: NA
D gene: TRBD2
V gene: TRBV5-5

CDR3 protein: CASSSDGSREPQHF
CDR3 DNA: TGTGCCAGCAGCTCCGACGGGTCCAGGGAGCCCCAGCATTTT
J gene: TRBJ1-5
clone size: NA
D gene: NA
V gene: TRBV2

CDR3 protein: CASSLVHGGLETQYF
CDR3 DNA: TGTGCCAGCAGCTTAGTCCACGGAGGCTTGGAGACCCAGTACTTC
J gene: TRBJ2-5
clone size: NA
D gene: NA
V gene: TRBV11-3

CDR3 protein: CASSLTLLGGSSYNEQFF
CDR3 DNA: TGTGCCAGCAGCTTAACGTTATTGGGGGGGAGCTCCTACAATGAGCAGTTCTTC
J gene: TRBJ2-1
clone size: NA
D gene: TRBD2
V gene: TRBV7-3

CDR3 protein: CASSPEGQSRYIQYF
CDR3 DNA: TGTGCCAGCAGCCCAGAGGGACAATCGAGGTACATTCAGTACTTC
J gene: TRBJ2-4
clone size: NA
D gene: NA
V gene: TRBV6-5

CDR3 protein: CASSLDRRDTQYF
CDR3 DNA: TGTGCCAGCAGCTTGGACAGGAGGGATACGCAGTATTTT
J gene: TRBJ2-3
clone size: NA
D gene: TRBD1
V gene: TRBV11-2

CDR3 protein: CASSLDGGRTDTQYF
CDR3 DNA: TGTGCCAGCAGCTTGGACGGGGGGCGTACAGATACGCAGTATTTT
J gene: TRBJ2-3
clone size: NA
D gene: NA
V gene: TRBV5-4

CDR3 protein: CAISGTGTGTGEKLFF
CDR3 DNA: TGTGCCATCAGTGGGACCGGGACAGGTACGGGTGAAAAACTGTTTTTT
J gene: TRBJ1-4
clone size: NA
D gene: TRBD1
V gene: TRBV10-3

CDR3 protein: CASSQEWTGLAGGDTQYF
CDR3 DNA: TGCGCCAGCAGCCAAGAATGGACAGGACTAGCGGGTGGAGATACGCAGTATTTT
J gene: TRBJ2-3
clone size: NA
D gene: TRBD2
V gene: TRBV4-3

CDR3 protein: CASSQMDRGPNYGYTF
CDR3 DNA: TGTGCCAGCAGCCAAATGGACAGGGGGCCTAACTATGGCTACACCTTC
J gene: TRBJ1-2
clone size: NA
D gene: TRBD1
V gene: TRBV14

CDR3 protein: CAWRQEPTEAFF
CDR3 DNA: TGTGCCTGGAGACAGGAGCCCACTGAAGCTTTCTTT
J gene: TRBJ1-1
clone size: NA
D gene: NA
V gene: TRBV30

CDR3 protein: CASSPTSGSTNTQYF
CDR3 DNA: TGTGCCAGCAGCCCAACGAGCGGGAGTACAAATACGCAGTATTTT
J gene: TRBJ2-3
clone size: NA
D gene: TRBD2
V gene: TRBV11-3